The T cell receptor (beta chain) under discussion was sequenced for a study of CD8 T cells in Susac syndrome. The RNA, roughly 0.5 to 1 ug, was put through reverse transcription using random hexamers. By means of immunoSEQ multiplex PCR, TCR beta CDR3 spanning 54 Vbeta and 13 Jbeta underwent amplification. TCRdb used MiXCR to reprocess the immunoSEQ multiplex PCR reads, holding one entry per CDR3 protein. The data show roughly 300,000 distinct CDR3 sequences, more than 75% seen once. V was clipped by 7 bases and J by 0 bases, with 13 bases between them. The CDR3 has 15 residues. The germline V gene has CDR1 MNHEY and CDR2 SMNVEV (reference sequence). From blood CD8+ and CD4+ T cells, the TCR beta chain was sequenced.

The sequence was collected from a human donor with multiple sclerosis. Sequencing used CD8+ T cells from PBMCs. The genes are TRBV27 and TRBJ1-3; D remains unclear. The CDR3 region has the DNA TGTGCCAGCAAAGAGCGCGGAAACTCTGGAAACACCATATATTTT. As protein: CASKERGNSGNTIYF.